This paragraph reports one T cell receptor beta chain. The record originates from a study of blood T cell repertoires in COVID-19. Across the study: In each case, the material was cDNA or gDNA derived from T cells, B-cell-depleted T cells, or PBMCs.

Sequencing used immunoSEQ multiplex PCR; TCRdb keeps in-frame clones, though not all of them. The data hold roughly 68,000 clones, with around nine tenths observed a single time. This CDR3 comprises 17 residues. J gave up 1 base and V 1 base, and 10 bases lay outside the gene matches. CDR1 is SEHNR and CDR2 is FQNEAQ in the germline V gene (reference sequence). The chain couples TRBV7-9 to TRBJ2-7; the match to TRBD2 covers 7 bases. Sequenced input: PBMCs or T cells enriched from blood (not recorded which). The source is a woman aged 35 to 49 who had recovered from COVID-19. The CDR3 nucleotides are TGTGCCAGCAGCTTAGGAGTCACGGGGGGTTATTCCTACGAGCAGTACTTC. Its translation: CASSLGVTGGYSYEQYF. The complete variable domain, with remaining parts taken from reference TRBV7-9 and TRBJ2-7, reads DTGVSQNPRHKITKRGQNVTFRCDPISEHNRLYWYRQTLGQGPEFLTYFQNEAQLEKSRLLSDRFSAERPKGSFSTLEIQRTEQGDSAMYLCASSLGVTGGYSYEQYFGPGTRLTVT.